The clone carrying this T cell receptor beta chain was found a few times. The antigen remains undetermined. Produced via immunoSEQ multiplex PCR; TCRdb's table is partial and in-frame only. The sample consists of about 60,000 clones, about three quarters of them appearing once. The CDR3 extends over 14 amino acids. Between the trimmed V and J ends, which lost 3 bases and 1 base, there was a span of 10 bases. Per the germline V gene, CDR1 is SGDLS and CDR2 is YYNGEE. The sample is drawn from a study of T cell responses to AZD1222 COVID-19 vaccine. Whole-study findings and limits: Sampling that yielded the repertoires occurred only after the peak T cell response. Seropositive AZD1222 recipients at baseline numbered only five or six. Clonal diversity may have been underestimated in mostly white British donors. Compared with day 0, the breadth and depth of the Spike-specific TCR repertoire rose significantly after two doses of AZD1222.

The gene calls are TRBV9 and TRBJ1-1, with D maybe TRBD1 (6 bases). The material was peripheral blood, obtained 28 days after the second AZD1222 dose. The sequence was obtained from an adult who received the AZD1222 COVID-19 vaccine. The CDR3 region has the DNA TGTGCCAGCAGCGAGATACAGGGGAACACTGAAGCTTTCTTT. Protein sequence: CASSEIQGNTEAFF.